Listed here are 3 T cell receptor beta chains from one sample, sequenced in a study of blood T cell repertoires in COVID-19 (TCRdb year 2020). The library was built by means of the immunoSEQ multiplex PCR assay. TCRdb retrieved this table from immuneACCESS and kept in-frame rearrangements only. Not all clones are present; in checked studies, unresolved V genes account for under half, and no reason is known for the remainder. The table for this sample lists roughly 150,000 clones; approximately 82% of them were counted only once. Around 15% of the sample is in the top ten clones. Sequencing input: peripheral blood. These receptors all stem from a human donor with acute or convalescent COVID-19. The donor label of this sample is uncertain.

The gene calls are TRBV5-5 and TRBJ1-2; 7 bases agree with TRBD1. The CDR3 spans 14 residues. Germline loops: CDR1 SGHKS, CDR2 YYEKEE (reference sequence). Unmatched junction bases numbered 5, after V lost 1 base and J lost 5 bases. The CDR3: CASSLRAGGYGYTF. Here the CDR3 DNA reads TGTGCCAGCAGCTTGAGGGCAGGGGGGTATGGCTACACCTTC. Complete variable domain (other parts from reference TRBV5-5 and TRBJ1-2): DAGVTQSPTHLIKTRGQQVTLRCSPISGHKSVSWYQQVLGQGPQFIFQYYEKEERGRGNFPDRFSARQFPNYSSELNVNALLLGDSALYLCASSLRAGGYGYTFGSGTRLTVV.

V is TRBV29-1 and J is TRBJ2-1; 8 nucleotides align to TRBD2. CDR1 and CDR2 (germline): SQVTM, ANQGSEA. The CDR3 sequence is 13 residues long. The V gene end was trimmed by 8 bases and the J gene end by 5 bases; junction bases not matched to a gene: 8. The CDR3 is CSLTRGGHNEQFF. CDR3 DNA sequence: TGCAGCCTCACCCGCGGGGGGCACAATGAGCAGTTCTTC.

In nucleotides, the CDR3 is TGTGCCAGCAGCTTAGAGGCGTGCGGAAGGGCCAACGTCCTGACTTTC. Protein sequence: CASSLEACGRANVLTF. V usage is TRBV11-3 and J usage is TRBJ2-6; D is undetermined. The CDR3 has 16 residues. V was cut by 0 bases and J by 5 bases, with 11 bases left in between. The germline V gene encodes CDR1 SGHNT and CDR2 YENEEA.